This T cell receptor beta chain was identified during a study of regulatory T cells in long-lasting Graves disease. Across the whole study: Those Graves' patients who were newly diagnosed had been on antithyroid drugs under 3 months. Study results and limitations: Under persistent disease, TRBV28, TRBJ1-2 and TRBJ2-5 were used preferentially. The persistent group shared 2,741 public clonotypes, more than the approximately 1,000 shared by new patients.

At least ten counts were recorded for this clonotype. Its specificity is not known. This CDR3 spans 12 amino acids. Trimming took 1 base from V and 2 from J, leaving 3 bases between them. The germline V gene has CDR1 MDHEN and CDR2 SYDVKM. Through Arm-PCR of CDR3 regions and iRepertoire HTBI primers, TCR beta libraries were built. TCRdb independently ran MiXCR on the multiplex PCR reads; one entry per CDR3 protein. The sample holds around 250,000 distinct CDR3 sequences, around 20% seen once. Noted time point: newly diagnosed GD, antithyroid drugs for less than 3 months. PBMC RNA served as the TCR library source. Diagnosis followed American Thyroid Association guidelines for Graves' disease.

Sample: peripheral blood mononuclear cells (PBMCs), taken at new diagnosis, from a patient treated with antithyroid drugs. The source is a female donor with Graves disease. The chain employs TRBV28 and TRBJ2-7; D is unclear. CDR3 DNA: TGTGCCAGCAGTTTATTCCCCTACGAGCAGTACTTC. Its protein is CASSLFPYEQYF.